This T cell receptor (beta chain) was found in a study of blood T cell repertoires in COVID-19. This clone appeared a single time. With V trimmed by 4 bases and J by 5 bases, 5 bases remained unmatched. The CDR3 spans 14 residues. Germline V CDR1 and CDR2: SGHAT, FQDESV (reference sequence). Original data processing: Reference gene primer amplification gave nucleated cell count estimates. Assay used: immunoSEQ multiplex PCR; TCRdb lists only in-frame clones, some missing. The DNA was the basis for D and trimming; V, J and clone size are from that table. The table includes approximately 150,000 clones, around 82% detected once.

The sequence was obtained from a human donor with acute or convalescent COVID-19. The donor label of this sample is uncertain. The genes are TRBV11-1 and TRBJ1-2, with 9 bases fitting TRBD1. Sample: peripheral blood. The CDR3 coding sequence is TGTGCCAGCAGCTCGGGGACAGGGAGGTATGGCTACACCTTC. Its translation is CASSSGTGRYGYTF.